This passage covers 17 T cell receptor beta chains from one sample sequenced in a study of shared clonotypes between healthy human individuals. Sequenced by immunoSEQ multiplex PCR; TCRdb stores in-frame clones only, minus some. The data contain roughly 500,000 clones, approximately 95% of them singletons. Source material: naive CD4+ T cells sorted from blood. Specified subset: CD45RA+ positively selected. These receptors came from a woman aged 25 to 39 in good health.

The CDR3 here is CASSERGTGNQPQHF. For the CDR3, the DNA is TGTGCCAGCAGTGAAAGGGGAACTGGTAATCAGCCCCAGCATTTT. The chain uses TRBV6-4 and TRBJ1-5; D is perhaps TRBD1 (5 bases). This CDR3 comprises 15 residues. Germline V gene sequence: CDR1 MRHNA, CDR2 SNTAGT. The ends were cut back, 3 bases at V and 4 bases at J, with 13 bases in the middle.

The CDR3 loop is CASRLALGGSYEQFF. The CDR3, as DNA: TGTGCAAGTCGCTTAGCGCTGGGCGGGAGCTATGAGCAGTTCTTC. V and J are TRBV12-2 and TRBJ2-1; the D segment call TRBD2 is taken from the table without a DNA check. TRBV12-2 is listed as a pseudogene. The CDR3 is 15 residues long.

V gene TRBV19 combines with J gene TRBJ1-1; D is uncertain. Germline V lookup: CDR1 LNHDA, CDR2 SQIVND (reference sequence). Trimming removed 3 bases at V and 6 bases at J, with 14 bases between. This CDR3 contains 14 residues. This CDR3 reads CASSMEARSAEAFF. CDR3 DNA sequence: TGTGCCAGTAGTATGGAAGCCAGGTCAGCTGAAGCTTTCTTT.

The chain links TRBV11-2 to TRBJ2-7; D gene unclear. V shed 3 bases and J shed 2 bases, with 17 bases lying between them. This CDR3 has 16 amino acids. Germline lookup yields CDR1 SGHAT and CDR2 FQNNGV. The DNA of the CDR3 is TGTGCCAGCAGCTTGGTCAGTCCCCCAGTGGCCTACGAGCAGTACTTC. Translating gives CASSLVSPPVAYEQYF.

The V call is TRBV11-2, the J call TRBJ1-4, with D unclear. The CDR3 runs 13 residues. Germline V gene sequence: CDR1 SGHAT, CDR2 FQNNGV. V lost 0 bases and J 1 base, leaving 0 bases between the germline ends. This CDR3 is CASSLETNEKLFF. In nucleotides, the CDR3 is TGTGCCAGCAGCTTAGAAACTAATGAAAAACTGTTTTTT.

This chain uses TRBV10-2 with TRBJ1-5, with 9 bases lining up with TRBD1. The CDR3 is made up of 13 amino acids. Unmatched junction bases numbered 5, after V lost 9 bases and J lost 5 bases. Germline CDR1 and CDR2: WSHSY and SAAADI. The CDR3 DNA is TGCGCCAGTGGGGACAGGGAGGATCAGCCCCAGCATTTT. Amino acid sequence: CASGDREDQPQHF.

The genes are TRBV6-5 and TRBJ2-1; 12 bases agree with TRBD2. CDR1 and CDR2 (germline): MNHEY, SVGAGI. V shed 4 bases and J 3 bases; nucleotides not matched to a gene: 1. This CDR3 contains 15 residues. The CDR3 loop reads CASSSGLAGYNEQFF. The CDR3 nucleotides read TGTGCCAGCAGTTCGGGACTAGCGGGCTACAATGAGCAGTTCTTC.

The genes are TRBV5-1 and TRBJ1-1; tentative D call: TRBD1 (5 bases). The length of the CDR3 is 15 residues. V was clipped by 0 bases and J by 5 bases, with 14 bases between them. The germline V gene has CDR1 SGHRS and CDR2 YFSETQ. The DNA of the CDR3 is TGCGCCAGCAGCTTGGTCGGAGGGGCAGGGACTGAAGCTTTCTTT. Translation: CASSLVGGAGTEAFF.

The chain carries TRBV15 and TRBJ2-7, with a tentative D call TRBD2 (6 bases). Germline CDR1 reads LNHNV; CDR2 reads YYDKDF (reference sequence). The CDR3 sequence is 16 residues long. V dropped 1 base and J dropped 1 base, with 14 bases sitting between them. The CDR3 reads CATSRGGDSISYEQYF. For the CDR3, the DNA is TGTGCCACCAGCAGAGGCGGGGACTCCATATCCTACGAGCAGTACTTC.

V and J are TRBV14 and TRBJ2-5; a possible D gene is TRBD2 (5 bases). V lost 1 base, J lost 4 bases, and 10 bases lay in between. The CDR3 loop spans 14 amino acids. Germline V CDR1 and CDR2: SGHDN, FVKESK. In nucleotides, the CDR3 is TGTGCCAGCAGCCAAGTTGCGGGTACAGAGACCCAGTACTTC. It specifies CASSQVAGTETQYF.

V gene TRBV30 combines with J gene TRBJ1-1; the D gene is possibly TRBD1 (6 bases). Germline V CDR1 and CDR2: GTSNPN, SVGIG (reference sequence). The CDR3 is 17 amino acids. Trimming pared 0 bases from V and 0 bases from J, leaving 17 bases between. The chain's CDR3 is CAWSVLLDSAMNTEAFF. The CDR3 bases are TGTGCCTGGAGTGTGCTCTTGGACAGCGCTATGAACACTGAAGCTTTCTTT.

The V gene is TRBV4-2, the J gene TRBJ2-2, with 7 bases matching TRBD1. This CDR3 comprises 16 residues. The junction had 5 bases not matched to a gene; V was cut back by 4 bases and J by 0 bases. Germline V gene data show CDR1 as LGHNA and CDR2 as YNFKEQ. The CDR3 protein is CASSRGTATNTGELFF. DNA of the CDR3: TGTGCCAGCAGCCGAGGGACAGCAACGAACACCGGGGAGCTGTTTTTT.

The J gene is TRBJ1-3, the V gene TRBV19; possibly TRBD1 for D (6 bases). Germline loops: CDR1 LNHDA, CDR2 SQIVND (reference sequence). The CDR3 is 15 amino acids. Trimming removed 5 bases from V and 0 bases from J, with 11 bases in between. The CDR3 DNA follows: TGTGCCAGTAGTCTCGGACAGAGCTCTGGAAACACCATATATTTT. Its translation: CASSLGQSSGNTIYF. Full variable domain (missing parts from reference TRBV19 and TRBJ1-3): DGGITQSPKYLFRKEGQNVTLSCEQNLNHDAMYWYRQDPGQGLRLIYYSQIVNDFQKGDIAEGYSVSREKKESFPLTVTSAQKNPTAFYLCASSLGQSSGNTIYFGEGSWLTVV.

DNA of the CDR3: TGTGCCAGCTCATCCTCCGATAACTATGGCTACACCTTC. Translating gives CASSSSDNYGYTF. This chain uses TRBV18 with TRBJ1-2; no firm D call. The CDR3 extends over 13 amino acids. V gave up 5 bases and J gave up 1 base, with 8 bases separating them. From germline, CDR1 is KGHSH and CDR2 LQKENI.

This chain joins TRBV30 and TRBJ2-5; TRBD1 aligns across 8 bases. Trimming cost V 2 bases and J 2 bases; bases outside gene matches: 4. The germline gives CDR1 GTSNPN, CDR2 SVGIG (reference sequence). The CDR3 covers 14 residues. Here the CDR3 DNA reads TGTGCCTGGAGTTTGGACAGGGATCAAGAGACCCAGTACTTC. Protein: CAWSLDRDQETQYF.

The table lists this clone with a count of one. The genes are TRBV6-6 and TRBJ1-2; 7 positions agree with TRBD1. CDR3 length: 14 residues. V lost 6 bases, J lost 4 bases, and 8 bases stayed unmatched. CDR1 is MNHNY and CDR2 is SVGAGI in the germline V gene (reference sequence). The CDR3 sequence is CASRSQTGFYGYTF. The CDR3 DNA reads TGTGCCAGCAGATCTCAGACAGGGTTCTATGGCTACACCTTC.

The rearrangement links TRBV18 to TRBJ2-1; a weak D match, TRBD2 (5 bases). CDR3 length: 12 residues. Germline V lookup: CDR1 KGHSH, CDR2 LQKENI. V lost 2 bases and J lost 9, with 8 bases in between. The chain's CDR3 is CASSPGGGEQFF. DNA of the CDR3: TGTGCCAGCTCACCAGGAGGAGGTGAGCAGTTCTTC.